This TCR beta chain was identified in a study of cytomegalovirus exposure and HLA in healthy donors. Points from the study as a whole: There were some public TCRs occurring in many donors, but most TCR sequences were rare.

Researchers ran the PCR with 60 Vbeta and 13 Jbeta primers. The table came from immunoSEQ multiplex PCR; TCRdb's copy has only in-frame clones and leaves some out. The sample comprises 200,000 or so clones, more than 75% of which are singletons, and 0.35% to 0.5% rests with the top ten. Germline CDR1 and CDR2: SGHRS and YFSETQ. V dropped 4 bases and J dropped 1 base, with 17 bases sitting between them. This CDR3 comprises 16 residues. As for this clone: Its antigen is currently unknown.

This TCR was sampled from a male donor in good health and CMV-seropositive. The J gene is TRBJ1-1, the V gene TRBV5-1; TRBD1 is a possible D gene (5 bases). The sequenced sample consisted of PBMCs. The CDR3 nucleotides are TGCGCCAGCAGCCTTGACAGAGGCCTAGAGAACACTGAAGCTTTCTTT. This translates into CASSLDRGLENTEAFF.